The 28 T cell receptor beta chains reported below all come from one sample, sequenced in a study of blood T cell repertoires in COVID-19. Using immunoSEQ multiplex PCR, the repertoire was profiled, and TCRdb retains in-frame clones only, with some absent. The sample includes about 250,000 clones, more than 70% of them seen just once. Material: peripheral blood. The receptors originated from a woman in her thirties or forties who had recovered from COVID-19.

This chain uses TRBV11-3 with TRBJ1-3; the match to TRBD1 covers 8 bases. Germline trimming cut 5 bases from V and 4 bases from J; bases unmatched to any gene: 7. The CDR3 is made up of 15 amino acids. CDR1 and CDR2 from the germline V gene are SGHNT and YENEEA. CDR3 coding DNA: TGTGCCAGCAGCCATCCAGGGGGCATAGGAAACACCATATATTTT. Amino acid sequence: CASSHPGGIGNTIYF.

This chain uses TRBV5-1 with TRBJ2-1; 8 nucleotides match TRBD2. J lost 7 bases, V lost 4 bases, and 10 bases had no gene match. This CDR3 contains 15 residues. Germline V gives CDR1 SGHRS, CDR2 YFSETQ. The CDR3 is CASSQGLAGANEQFF. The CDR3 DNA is TGCGCCAGCAGCCAAGGACTAGCCGGGGCAAATGAGCAGTTCTTC. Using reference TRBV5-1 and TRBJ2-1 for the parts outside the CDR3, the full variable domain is KAGVTQTPRYLIKTRGQQVTLSCSPISGHRSVSWYQQTPGQGLQFLFEYFSETQRNKGNFPGRFSGRQFSNSRSEMNVSTLELGDSALYLCASSQGLAGANEQFFGPGTRLTVL.

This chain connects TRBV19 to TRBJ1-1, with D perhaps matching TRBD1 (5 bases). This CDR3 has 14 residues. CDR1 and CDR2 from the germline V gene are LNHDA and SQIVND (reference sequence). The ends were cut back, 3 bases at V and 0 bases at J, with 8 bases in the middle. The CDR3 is CASSILGLNTEAFF. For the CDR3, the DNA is TGTGCCAGTAGTATTTTGGGGCTGAACACTGAAGCTTTCTTT.

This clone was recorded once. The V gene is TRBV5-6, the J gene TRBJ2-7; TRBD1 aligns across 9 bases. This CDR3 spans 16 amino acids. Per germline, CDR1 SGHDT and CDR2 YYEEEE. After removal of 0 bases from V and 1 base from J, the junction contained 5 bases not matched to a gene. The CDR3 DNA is TGTGCCAGCAGCTTGGCCGGGGGACAGGGTTCCTACGAGCAGTACTTC. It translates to CASSLAGGQGSYEQYF. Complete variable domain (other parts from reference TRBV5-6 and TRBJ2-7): DAGVTQSPTHLIKTRGQQVTLRCSPKSGHDTVSWYQQALGQGPQFIFQYYEEEERQRGNFPDRFSGHQFPNYSSELNVNALLLGDSALYLCASSLAGGQGSYEQYFGPGTRLTVT.

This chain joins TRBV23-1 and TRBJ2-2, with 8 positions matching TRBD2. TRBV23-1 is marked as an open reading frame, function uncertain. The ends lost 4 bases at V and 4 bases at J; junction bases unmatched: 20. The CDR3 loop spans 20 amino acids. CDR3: CASSPAAAGFSGIITGELFF. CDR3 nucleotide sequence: TGCGCCAGCAGTCCTGCCGCCGCGGGGTTTAGCGGGATAATCACCGGGGAGCTGTTTTTT.

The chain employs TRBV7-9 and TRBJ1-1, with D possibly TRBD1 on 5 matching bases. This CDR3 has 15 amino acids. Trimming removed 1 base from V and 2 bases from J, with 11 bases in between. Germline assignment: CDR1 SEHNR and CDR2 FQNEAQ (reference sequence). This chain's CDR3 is CASSLVGGINTEAFF. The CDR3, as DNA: TGTGCCAGCAGCTTAGTCGGGGGGATCAACACTGAAGCTTTCTTT.

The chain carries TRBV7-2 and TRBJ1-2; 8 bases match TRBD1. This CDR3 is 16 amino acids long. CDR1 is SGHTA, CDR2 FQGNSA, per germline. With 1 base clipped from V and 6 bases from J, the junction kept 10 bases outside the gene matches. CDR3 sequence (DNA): TGTGCCAGCAGCTTAGTCGTTGGGGGACAGGCCAATGGCTACACCTTC. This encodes CASSLVVGGQANGYTF.

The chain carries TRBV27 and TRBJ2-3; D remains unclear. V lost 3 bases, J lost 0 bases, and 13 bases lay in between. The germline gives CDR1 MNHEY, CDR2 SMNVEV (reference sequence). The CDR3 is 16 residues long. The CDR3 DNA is TGTGCCAGCAGTTTCGGCGGCGCCCTTAGCACAGATACGCAGTATTTT. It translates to CASSFGGALSTDTQYF.

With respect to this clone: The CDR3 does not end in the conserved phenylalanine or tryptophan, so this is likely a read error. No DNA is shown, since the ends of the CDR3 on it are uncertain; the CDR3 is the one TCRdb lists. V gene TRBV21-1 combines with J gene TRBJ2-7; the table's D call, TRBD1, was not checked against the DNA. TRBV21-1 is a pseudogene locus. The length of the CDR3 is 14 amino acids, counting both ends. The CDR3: CASSTFPWASGPLL.

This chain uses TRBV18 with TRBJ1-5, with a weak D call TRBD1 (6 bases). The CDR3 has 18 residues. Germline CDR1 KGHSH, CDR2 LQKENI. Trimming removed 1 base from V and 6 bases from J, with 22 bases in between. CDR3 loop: CASSPLSVSTGFGQPQHF. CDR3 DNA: TGTGCCAGCTCACCACTCTCCGTCTCTACAGGGTTCGGTCAGCCCCAGCATTTT.

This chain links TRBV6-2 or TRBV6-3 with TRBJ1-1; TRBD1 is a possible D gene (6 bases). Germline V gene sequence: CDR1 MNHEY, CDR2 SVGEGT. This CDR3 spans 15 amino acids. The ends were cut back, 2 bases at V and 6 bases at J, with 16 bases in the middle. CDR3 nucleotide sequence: TGTGCCAGCAGTTACCGGGGGGCGGAGAGGTCTGAAGCTTTCTTT. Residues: CASSYRGAERSEAFF.

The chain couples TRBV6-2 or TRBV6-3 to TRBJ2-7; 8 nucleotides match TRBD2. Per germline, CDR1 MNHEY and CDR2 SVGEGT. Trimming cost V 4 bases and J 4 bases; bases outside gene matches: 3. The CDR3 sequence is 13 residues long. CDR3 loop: CASSWGGRYEQYV. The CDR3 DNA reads TGTGCCAGCAGTTGGGGCGGGAGGTACGAGCAGTACGTC.

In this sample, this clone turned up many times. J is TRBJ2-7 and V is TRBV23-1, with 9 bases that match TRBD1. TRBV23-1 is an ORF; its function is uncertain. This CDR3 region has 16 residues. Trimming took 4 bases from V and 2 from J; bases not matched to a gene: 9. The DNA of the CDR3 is TGCGCCAGCAGTCGGACCTCGGGACAGGGAACCTACGAGCAGTACGTC. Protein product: CASSRTSGQGTYEQYV.

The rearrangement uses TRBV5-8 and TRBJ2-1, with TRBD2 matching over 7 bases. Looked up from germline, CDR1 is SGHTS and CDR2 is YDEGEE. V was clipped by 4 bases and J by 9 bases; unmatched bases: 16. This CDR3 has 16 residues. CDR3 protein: CASSGGVAHWQGEQFF. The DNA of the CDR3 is TGTGCCAGCAGCGGGGGGGTAGCCCACTGGCAGGGTGAGCAGTTCTTC.

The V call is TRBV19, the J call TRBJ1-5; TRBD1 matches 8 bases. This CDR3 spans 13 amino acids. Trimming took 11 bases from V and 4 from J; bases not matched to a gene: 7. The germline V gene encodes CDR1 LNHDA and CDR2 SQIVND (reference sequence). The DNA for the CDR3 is TGTGCCGGGGGGAGACAGGGGAATCAGCCCCAGCATTTT. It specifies CAGGRQGNQPQHF.

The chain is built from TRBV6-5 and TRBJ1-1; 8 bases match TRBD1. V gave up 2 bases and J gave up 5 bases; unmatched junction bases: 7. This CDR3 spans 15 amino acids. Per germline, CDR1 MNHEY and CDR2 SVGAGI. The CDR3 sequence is CASSYPTGGSTEAFF. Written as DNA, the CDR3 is TGTGCCAGCAGTTACCCCACAGGGGGAAGTACTGAAGCTTTCTTT.

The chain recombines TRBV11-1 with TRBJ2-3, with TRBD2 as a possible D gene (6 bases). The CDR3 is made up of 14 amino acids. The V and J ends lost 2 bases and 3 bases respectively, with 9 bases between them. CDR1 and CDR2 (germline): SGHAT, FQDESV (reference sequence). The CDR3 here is CASSLSGRTDTQYF. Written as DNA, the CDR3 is TGTGCCAGCAGCTTATCGGGGAGGACAGATACGCAGTATTTT.

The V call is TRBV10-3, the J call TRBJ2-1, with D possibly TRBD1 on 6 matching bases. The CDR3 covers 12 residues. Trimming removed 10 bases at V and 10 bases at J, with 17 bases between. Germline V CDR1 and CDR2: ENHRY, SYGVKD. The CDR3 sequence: CATARGVQEQFF. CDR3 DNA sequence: TGTGCCACCGCCAGGGGAGTACAGGAGCAGTTCTTC.

The DNA for the CDR3 is TGTGCCAGCAGTGACCCCAGGGCTTTGGGGCGGGAGGGGTCTTGCGAGCAGTACGTC. Encoded protein: CASSDPRALGREGSCEQYV. This chain connects TRBV6-4 to TRBJ2-7; 9 nucleotides match TRBD2. Unmatched junction bases numbered 20, after V lost 2 bases and J lost 6 bases. This CDR3 is built from 19 residues. Per germline, CDR1 MRHNA and CDR2 SNTAGT.

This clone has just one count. CDR3 sequence reads: CASSLWRGYSNQPQHF. In nucleotides, the CDR3 is TGTGCCAGCAGCTTATGGCGGGGCTATAGCAATCAGCCCCAGCATTTT. This chain links TRBV5-6 with TRBJ1-5, with D possibly TRBD1 on 5 matching bases. The CDR3 spans 16 residues. The V end was cut by 2 bases, the J end by 0 bases, with 12 bases between. The V gene's germline CDR1 is SGHDT and CDR2 YYEEEE. Full variable domain (outside the CDR3, taken from reference TRBV5-6 and TRBJ1-5): DAGVTQSPTHLIKTRGQQVTLRCSPKSGHDTVSWYQQALGQGPQFIFQYYEEEERQRGNFPDRFSGHQFPNYSSELNVNALLLGDSALYLCASSLWRGYSNQPQHFGDGTRLSIL.

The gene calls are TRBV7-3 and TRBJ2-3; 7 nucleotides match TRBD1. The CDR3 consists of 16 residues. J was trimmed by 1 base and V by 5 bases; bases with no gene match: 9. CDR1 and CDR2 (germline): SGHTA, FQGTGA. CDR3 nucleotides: TGTGCCAGCAGCCCCCGACCGCAGGGGGGCACAGATACGCAGTATTTT. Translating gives CASSPRPQGGTDTQYF.

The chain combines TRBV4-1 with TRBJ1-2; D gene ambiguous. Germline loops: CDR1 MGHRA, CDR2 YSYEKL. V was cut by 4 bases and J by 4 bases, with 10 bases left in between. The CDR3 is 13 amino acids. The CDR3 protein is CASSPVGVYGYTF. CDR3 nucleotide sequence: TGCGCCAGCAGCCCGGTCGGGGTCTATGGCTACACCTTC.

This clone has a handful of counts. The CDR3 loop reads CASSHTNMNTEAFF. CDR3 coding DNA: TGCGCCAGCAGCCACACGAACATGAACACTGAAGCTTTCTTT. This sequence joins TRBV5-1 and TRBJ1-1; D is unclear. The ends were cut back, 4 bases at V and 0 bases at J, with 10 bases in the middle. Germline CDR1 reads SGHRS; CDR2 reads YFSETQ. The CDR3 has 14 amino acids. Full variable domain (remainder filled in from reference TRBV5-1 and TRBJ1-1): KAGVTQTPRYLIKTRGQQVTLSCSPISGHRSVSWYQQTPGQGLQFLFEYFSETQRNKGNFPGRFSGRQFSNSRSEMNVSTLELGDSALYLCASSHTNMNTEAFFGQGTRLTVV.

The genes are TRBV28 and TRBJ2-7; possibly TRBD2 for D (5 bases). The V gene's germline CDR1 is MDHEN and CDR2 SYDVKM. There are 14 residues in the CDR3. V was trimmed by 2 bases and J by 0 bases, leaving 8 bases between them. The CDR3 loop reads CASSLEGSSYEQYF. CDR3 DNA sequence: TGTGCCAGCAGTTTAGAGGGCAGCTCCTACGAGCAGTACTTC.

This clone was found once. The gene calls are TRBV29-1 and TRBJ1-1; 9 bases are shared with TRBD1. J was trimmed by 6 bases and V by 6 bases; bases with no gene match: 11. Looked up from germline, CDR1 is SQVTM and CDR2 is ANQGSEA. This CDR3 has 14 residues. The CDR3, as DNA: TGCAGCGTCGAGGGGACAGGGTATTCCGCTGAAGCTTTCTTT. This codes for CSVEGTGYSAEAFF.

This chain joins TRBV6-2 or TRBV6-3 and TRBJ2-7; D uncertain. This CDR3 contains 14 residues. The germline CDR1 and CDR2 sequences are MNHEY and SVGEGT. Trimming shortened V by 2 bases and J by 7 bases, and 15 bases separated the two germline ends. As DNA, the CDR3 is TGTGCCAGCAGTTACCGTCACACAGTTCGGGAGCAGTACGTC. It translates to CASSYRHTVREQYV.

As DNA, the CDR3 is TGTGCCAGCAGTTTTGGGGCAGGGTTTCGCGGCTACACCTTC. It translates to CASSFGAGFRGYTF. The chain is built from TRBV27 and TRBJ1-2; TRBD1 might be the D (5 bases). CDR1 is MNHEY, CDR2 SMNVEV, per germline (reference sequence). This CDR3 is built from 14 residues. V lost 3 bases and J 8 bases, leaving 16 bases between the germline ends.

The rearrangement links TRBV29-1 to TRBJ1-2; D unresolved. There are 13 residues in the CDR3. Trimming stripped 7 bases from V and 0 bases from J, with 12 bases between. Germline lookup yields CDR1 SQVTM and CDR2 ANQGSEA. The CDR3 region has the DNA TGCAGCGCTGCGGGTGGTCCTAACTATGGCTACACCTTC. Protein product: CSAAGGPNYGYTF.